This TCR beta chain originates from a study of CD8+ T cells in alopecia areata. Extraction and reverse transcription of RNA yielded cDNA as the sequencing template. The repertoire was sequenced with immunoSEQ multiplex PCR; TCRdb's copy has only in-frame clones and lacks some. The table has some 150,000 clones, about two thirds seen once. This CDR3 comprises 12 residues. Trimming removed 6 bases from V and 7 bases from J, with 13 bases in between. Germline V gene data show CDR1 as LNHDA and CDR2 as SQIVND (reference sequence). The chain has TRBV19 and TRBJ2-7; either TRBD1 or TRBD2 may fit D (5 bases each). The source material was CD8+ T cells sorted from blood. This TCR was sampled from a human donor in good health. The CDR3 DNA is TGTGCCAGTAGGCAGGGAGCAGAGGAGCAGTACTTC. This sequence encodes CASRQGAEEQYF.